Listed here are 29 T cell receptor beta chains from one sample, sequenced in a study of regulatory T cells in long-lasting Graves disease. Libraries of TCR beta came from iRepertoire HTBI primers plus Arm-PCR of CDR3 regions. Each CDR3 protein gets one entry after TCRdb re-called the multiplex PCR reads with MiXCR. The sample lists hundreds of thousands of distinct CDR3 sequences, about 16% seen once, with around 19% in the top ten. The time point is: newly diagnosed GD, antithyroid drugs for less than 3 months. Extracted PBMC RNA gave rise to the TCR library. This same sample was also taken into another study, of T cells in Graves' hyperthyroidism and ophthalmopathy.

The sequencing here drew on peripheral blood mononuclear cells (PBMCs), taken at new diagnosis, from a patient treated with antithyroid drugs. These receptors all stem from a woman aged 25 to 39 with Graves disease.

This clonotype showed up just a few times. V and J are TRBV3-1 and TRBJ2-5; D is uncertain. V lost 3 bases to trimming and J lost 3 bases, with 17 bases between them. Germline V lookup: CDR1 LGHDT, CDR2 YNNKEL (reference sequence). This CDR3 contains 16 residues. CDR3 amino acids: CASSHGKGMGEETQYF. CDR3 bases: TGTGCCAGCAGCCATGGGAAGGGAATGGGTGAAGAGACCCAGTACTTC.

This clonotype appeared many times. The chain couples TRBV12-5 to TRBJ2-1; perhaps TRBD2 as D (5 bases). In germline, CDR1 is LGHNT, CDR2 FRNRAP. V was shortened by 5 bases and J by 0 bases, with 14 bases between the two germline ends. CDR3 length: 16 amino acids. CDR3 region: CASGRNMGSSYNEQFF. The CDR3 DNA follows: TGTGCTAGTGGTAGAAACATGGGGAGCTCCTACAATGAGCAGTTCTTC.

The table lists this clonotype with many counts. The J gene is TRBJ2-5, the V gene TRBV2; the D is unclear. Looked up from germline, CDR1 is SNHLY and CDR2 is FYNNEI. The CDR3 runs 11 residues. V shed 3 bases and J shed 5 bases, with 4 bases lying between them. The CDR3 region has the DNA TGTGCCAGCAGTGATTGGGAGACCCAGTACTTC. Residues: CASSDWETQYF.

There are a few counts of this clonotype. This chain connects TRBV19 to TRBJ1-2; 12 bases map to TRBD1. This CDR3 has 15 amino acids. Unmatched junction bases numbered 5, after V lost 5 bases and J lost 4 bases. Germline V lookup: CDR1 LNHDA, CDR2 SQIVND (reference sequence). The CDR3 spells CASSGTGQGAYGYTF. Written as DNA, the CDR3 is TGTGCCAGTAGTGGAACGGGACAGGGGGCCTATGGCTACACCTTC.

At least ten counts were recorded for this clonotype. V and J are TRBV28 and TRBJ1-2; TRBD1 is a possible D gene (5 bases). V lost 6 bases to trimming and J lost 5 bases, with 13 bases between them. The CDR3 spans 13 residues. Germline lookup yields CDR1 MDHEN and CDR2 SYDVKM. The CDR3 spells CASSTGAPYGYTF. For the CDR3, the DNA is TGTGCCAGCAGCACCGGGGCACCATATGGCTACACCTTC.

This clonotype was counted at least ten times. As DNA, the CDR3 is TGTGCCAGCAGTGGCACCCGGGACACCAATGAGCAGTTCTTC. It is translated as CASSGTRDTNEQFF. V usage is TRBV2 and J usage is TRBJ2-1; weak D call: TRBD1 (6 bases). Per the germline V gene, CDR1 is SNHLY and CDR2 is FYNNEI. Trimming pared 4 bases from V and 6 bases from J, leaving 13 bases between. The CDR3 contains 14 residues.

This clonotype was seen a few times. V is TRBV30 and J is TRBJ1-2; D might be TRBD1 (6 bases). The length of the CDR3 is 15 residues. Trimming shortened V by 1 base and J by 3 bases, and 15 bases separated the two germline ends. Germline V gene sequence: CDR1 GTSNPN, CDR2 SVGIG (reference sequence). The CDR3 is CAWSEPQGYHYGYTF. The CDR3 nucleotides are TGTGCCTGGAGTGAGCCACAGGGTTACCACTATGGCTACACCTTC.

The genes are TRBV20-1 and TRBJ2-3; D possibly corresponds to TRBD2 (5 bases). The CDR3 extends over 14 amino acids. Looked up from germline, CDR1 is DFQATT and CDR2 is SNEGSKA (reference sequence). V was trimmed by 4 bases and J by 3 bases, leaving 14 bases between them. The CDR3 DNA reads as TGCAGTGCTAAGCCCGCCCCGGGGACAGATACGCAGTATTTT. Residues: CSAKPAPGTDTQYF.

This clonotype was found many times. The chain has TRBV20-1 and TRBJ2-5, with D unresolved. CDR3 length: 12 amino acids. Germline V gene data show CDR1 as DFQATT and CDR2 as SNEGSKA (reference sequence). V was clipped by 6 bases and J by 3 bases, with 11 bases between them. The DNA of the CDR3 is TGCAGTGCCACGACATTGAAAGAGACCCAGTACTTC. Translation: CSATTLKETQYF.

CDR3 in DNA: TGTGCCATCAGTGGACAGGGTTATAATTCACCCCTCCACTTT. Translated: CAISGQGYNSPLHF. The genes are TRBV10-3 and TRBJ1-6; 7 positions agree with TRBD1. J lost 4 bases, V lost 4 bases, and 1 base had no gene match. The V gene's germline CDR1 is ENHRY and CDR2 SYGVKD. The CDR3 sequence is 14 residues long.

Regarding this clonotype: One end of the junction fails to match germline, which may point to a read error. The chain uses TRBV6-1 and TRBJ2-1; tentatively, D is TRBD1 (6 bases). CDR3 size: 15 residues. Germline V lookup: CDR1 MNHNS, CDR2 SASEGT. CDR3 region: CASSPQGRFYNEQSF. CDR3 coding DNA: TGTGCCAGCAGCCCACAGGGCAGATTCTACAATGAGCAGTCCTTC.

This clonotype was recorded a few times. This CDR3 reads CASSWTGSNEKLFF. The DNA of the CDR3 is TGTGCCAGCAGTTGGACCGGCTCTAATGAAAAACTGTTTTTT. The V gene is TRBV6-5, the J gene TRBJ1-4, with D uncertain. Germline CDR1 is MNHEY and CDR2 is SVGAGI. This CDR3 comprises 14 residues. The V and J ends lost 4 bases and 3 bases respectively, with 9 bases between them.

Comment on this clonotype: This likely stems from a read error, as it lies one base from a far larger clone. The genes are TRBV7-2 and TRBJ1-2, with 10 bases fitting TRBD1. The CDR3 sequence is 14 residues long. The ends lost 3 bases at V and 4 bases at J; junction bases unmatched: 2. Germline V gene data show CDR1 as SGHTA and CDR2 as FQGNSA. The CDR3 coding sequence is TGTGCCAGCAGCTTCGGGACAGGGGCCTATGGCTACACCTTC. Protein: CASSFGTGAYGYTF.

J is TRBJ1-1 and V is TRBV18; D is unresolved. The CDR3 contains 14 residues. Germline CDR1 KGHSH, CDR2 LQKENI. V was clipped by 3 bases and J by 7 bases, with 15 bases between them. CDR3 sequence: CASSPSVARGEAFF. As DNA, the CDR3 is TGTGCCAGCTCACCCTCCGTGGCCCGGGGTGAAGCTTTCTTT.

In this sample, this clonotype turned up many times. The chain employs TRBV20-1 and TRBJ1-2; D is possibly TRBD1 (6 bases). Germline V lookup: CDR1 DFQATT, CDR2 SNEGSKA (reference sequence). V lost 5 bases to trimming and J lost 5 bases, with 21 bases between them. The CDR3 consists of 15 residues. CDR3 loop: CSARDPGQAIYGYTF. Written as DNA, the CDR3 is TGCAGTGCTCGGGACCCGGGACAAGCGATATATGGCTACACCTTC.

This clonotype was counted at least ten times. The chain joins TRBV15 to TRBJ2-1; 9 nucleotides align to TRBD1. Per germline, CDR1 LNHNV and CDR2 YYDKDF (reference sequence). CDR3 size: 15 residues. The V gene end was trimmed by 2 bases and the J gene end by 5 bases; junction bases not matched to a gene: 4. In nucleotides, the CDR3 is TGTGCCACCAGCAGATTCGGACAGGGGAACAATGAGCAGTTCTTC. Its protein product is CATSRFGQGNNEQFF.

This clonotype showed up just a few times. A much larger clone is a single base away; this may be a read error. A read error is likely, as this CDR3 ends without the conserved phenylalanine or tryptophan. This chain uses TRBV6-1 with TRBJ2-7; 10 nucleotides line up with TRBD2. The CDR3 consists of 16 residues. Losses at the gene ends were 4 bases for V and 3 bases for J; bases not matched to a gene: 9. Germline lookup yields CDR1 MNHNS and CDR2 SASEGT. The CDR3 sequence: CASSAGLADPYYEQYS. DNA for the CDR3: TGTGCCAGCAGTGCCGGACTAGCGGATCCTTACTACGAGCAGTACTCC.

The chain combines TRBV4-2 with TRBJ2-7, with D perhaps assigned TRBD1 or TRBD2 (5 bases each). Germline CDR1 reads LGHNA; CDR2 reads YNFKEQ. V lost 0 bases and J 0 bases, leaving 12 bases between the germline ends. The length of the CDR3 is 16 residues. The CDR3 DNA follows: TGTGCCAGCAGCCAAGAGGGGGTTGCGATCTCCTACGAGCAGTACTTC. It is translated as CASSQEGVAISYEQYF.

This clonotype was observed a handful of times. V gene TRBV20-1 combines with J gene TRBJ1-5; 9 bases are shared with TRBD1. CDR1 DFQATT and CDR2 SNEGSKA come from the germline V gene (reference sequence). The CDR3 loop spans 14 amino acids. V gave up 4 bases and J gave up 3 bases; unmatched junction bases: 4. CDR3 loop: CSAIQGADNQPQHF. Written as DNA, the CDR3 is TGCAGTGCTATACAGGGGGCAGACAATCAGCCCCAGCATTTT.

The table lists this clonotype with many counts. J is TRBJ1-5 and V is TRBV6-2 or TRBV6-3; D gene ambiguous. CDR3 size: 14 residues. In germline, CDR1 is MNHEY, CDR2 SVGEGT. V was clipped by 9 bases and J by 0 bases, with 12 bases between them. The CDR3 protein is CASLGLYSNQPQHF. CDR3 nucleotides: TGTGCCAGTCTAGGATTGTATAGCAATCAGCCCCAGCATTTT.

The J gene is TRBJ2-7, the V gene TRBV5-1; 9 nucleotides line up with TRBD1. The CDR3 has 17 amino acids. Per germline, CDR1 SGHRS and CDR2 YFSETQ. Trimming removed 0 bases from V and 5 bases from J; junction bases left unmatched: 12. In nucleotides, the CDR3 is TGCGCCAGCAGCTTGGCAACCAGCTGGGACAGGGTCCACGAGCAGTACTTC. Translated, it gives CASSLATSWDRVHEQYF.

The J gene is TRBJ1-5, the V gene TRBV30, with 8 bases matching TRBD1. Germline V gene lookup returns CDR1 GTSNPN and CDR2 SVGIG (reference sequence). V gave up 2 bases and J gave up 7 bases; unmatched junction bases: 13. The CDR3 loop spans 16 amino acids. The CDR3 here is CAWSTVRTGISQPQHF. CDR3 coding DNA: TGTGCCTGGAGTACCGTTCGGACAGGGATTAGCCAGCCCCAGCATTTT.

This clonotype was seen a few times. The CDR3 reads CSASRGLNYGYTF. The CDR3 DNA reads as TGCAGTGCTAGCCGGGGGCTGAACTATGGCTACACCTTC. The chain combines TRBV20-1 with TRBJ1-2; tentatively, D is TRBD1 (6 bases). This CDR3 spans 13 amino acids. Germline CDR1 DFQATT, CDR2 SNEGSKA (reference sequence). Trimming removed 3 bases from V and 2 bases from J, with 10 bases in between.

This clonotype was recorded many times. The junction differs from germline at one of its ends, possibly a read error. This rearrangement joins TRBV11-2 to TRBJ2-1; 8 nucleotides line up with TRBD2. In germline, CDR1 is SGHAT, CDR2 FQNNGV. The CDR3 is 16 residues long. The CDR3 nucleotides are TGTGCCAGCAGCTTAGTAGGTAGCGGGAACGACAACGAGCAGTTCTTC. This encodes CASSLVGSGNDNEQFF.

This clonotype occurred many times. The chain combines TRBV6-1 with TRBJ1-1, with D uncertain. Trimming removed 5 bases from V and 1 base from J, with 8 bases in between. CDR3 length equals 13 residues. CDR1 MNHNS and CDR2 SASEGT come from the germline V gene. CDR3 in amino acids: CASSPRRNTEAFF. The DNA for the CDR3 is TGTGCCAGCAGTCCAAGGAGGAACACTGAAGCTTTCTTT.

This clonotype was detected ten times or more. The chain carries TRBV11-1 and TRBJ2-7; D is unresolved. Germline loops: CDR1 SGHAT, CDR2 FQDESV (reference sequence). V shed 3 bases and J shed 2 bases, with 5 bases lying between them. The CDR3 has 12 residues. CDR3 DNA: TGTGCCAGCAGCTTGGATGCCTACGAGCAGTACTTC. Its translation: CASSLDAYEQYF.

The chain recombines TRBV9 with TRBJ2-2; D is perhaps TRBD1 (6 bases). There are 16 residues in the CDR3. The ends were cut back, 1 base at V and 0 bases at J, with 10 bases in the middle. Germline assignment: CDR1 SGDLS and CDR2 YYNGEE. This CDR3 is CASSVNDRPNTGELFF. DNA of the CDR3: TGTGCCAGCAGCGTAAATGACAGGCCGAACACCGGGGAGCTGTTTTTT.

This clonotype was observed a handful of times. The J gene is TRBJ1-1, the V gene TRBV19, with 8 bases lining up with TRBD1. V shed 1 base, J shed 4 bases, and the junction held 14 bases outside the gene matches. This CDR3 has 18 amino acids. Germline values: CDR1 LNHDA, CDR2 SQIVND (reference sequence). CDR3 region: CASSIADRAGWTGTEAFF. CDR3 DNA: TGTGCCAGTAGTATAGCGGACAGGGCGGGATGGACCGGCACTGAAGCTTTCTTT.

This clonotype was counted many times. The chain carries TRBV7-9 and TRBJ1-1, with unresolved D. The CDR3 has 13 amino acids. In germline, CDR1 is SEHNR, CDR2 FQNEAQ (reference sequence). V lost 1 base to trimming and J lost 4 bases, with 7 bases between them. The CDR3 loop reads CASSLGTVTEAFF. As DNA, the CDR3 is TGTGCCAGCAGCTTAGGAACAGTCACTGAAGCTTTCTTT.